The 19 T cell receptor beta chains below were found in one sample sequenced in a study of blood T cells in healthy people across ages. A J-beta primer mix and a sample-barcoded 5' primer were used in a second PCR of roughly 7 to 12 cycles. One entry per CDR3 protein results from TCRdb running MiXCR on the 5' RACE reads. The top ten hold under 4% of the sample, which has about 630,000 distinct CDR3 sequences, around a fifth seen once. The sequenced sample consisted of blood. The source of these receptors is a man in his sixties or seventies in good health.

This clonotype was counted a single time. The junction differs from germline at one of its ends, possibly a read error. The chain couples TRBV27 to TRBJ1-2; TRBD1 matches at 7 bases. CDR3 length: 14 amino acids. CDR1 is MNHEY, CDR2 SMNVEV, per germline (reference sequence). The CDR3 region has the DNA TGTGCCAACAGTTTTTTGGACAGGAACTATGGCTACACCTTC. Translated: CANSFLDRNYGYTF.

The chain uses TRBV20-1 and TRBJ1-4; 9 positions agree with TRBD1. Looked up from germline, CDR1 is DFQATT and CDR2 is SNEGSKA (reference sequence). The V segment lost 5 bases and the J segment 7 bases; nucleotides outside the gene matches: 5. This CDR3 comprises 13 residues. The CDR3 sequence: CSADGTGTEKLFF. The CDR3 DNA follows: TGCAGTGCTGACGGGACAGGGACTGAAAAACTGTTTTTT.

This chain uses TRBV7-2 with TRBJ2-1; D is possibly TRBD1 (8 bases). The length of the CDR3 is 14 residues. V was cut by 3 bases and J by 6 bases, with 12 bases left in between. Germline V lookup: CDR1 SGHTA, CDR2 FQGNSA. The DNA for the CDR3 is TGTGCCAGCAGCTTGGACAGGGAGGGCAATGAGCAGTTCTTC. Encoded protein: CASSLDREGNEQFF.

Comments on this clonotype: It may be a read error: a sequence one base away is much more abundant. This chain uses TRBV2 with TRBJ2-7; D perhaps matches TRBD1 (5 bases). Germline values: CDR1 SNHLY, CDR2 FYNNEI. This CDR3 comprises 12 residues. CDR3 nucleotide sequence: TGTGGCAGCTCGGTAAGGGGCTACGAGCAGTACTTC. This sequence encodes CGSSVRGYEQYF.

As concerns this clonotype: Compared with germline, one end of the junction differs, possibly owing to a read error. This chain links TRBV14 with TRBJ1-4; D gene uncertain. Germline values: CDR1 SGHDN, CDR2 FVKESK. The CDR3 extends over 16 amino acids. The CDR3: CASSQGRFATNEKLSF. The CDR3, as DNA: TGTGCCAGCAGCCAAGGAAGATTTGCAACTAATGAAAAACTGTCTTTT.

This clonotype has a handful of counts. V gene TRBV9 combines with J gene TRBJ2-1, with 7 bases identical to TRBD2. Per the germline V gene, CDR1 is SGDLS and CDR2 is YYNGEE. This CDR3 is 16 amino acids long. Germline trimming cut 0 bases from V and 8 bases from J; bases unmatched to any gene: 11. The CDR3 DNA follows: TGTGCCAGCAGCGTAGAGCCCAGAGGCGGGAGCTATGAGCAGTTCTTC. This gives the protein CASSVEPRGGSYEQFF.

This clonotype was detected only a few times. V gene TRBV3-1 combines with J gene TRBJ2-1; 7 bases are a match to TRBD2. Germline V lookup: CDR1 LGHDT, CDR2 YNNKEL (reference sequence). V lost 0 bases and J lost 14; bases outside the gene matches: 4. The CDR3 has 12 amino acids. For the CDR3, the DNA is TGTGCCAGCAGCCAAGATGGGACTATCAAGTTCTTC. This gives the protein CASSQDGTIKFF.

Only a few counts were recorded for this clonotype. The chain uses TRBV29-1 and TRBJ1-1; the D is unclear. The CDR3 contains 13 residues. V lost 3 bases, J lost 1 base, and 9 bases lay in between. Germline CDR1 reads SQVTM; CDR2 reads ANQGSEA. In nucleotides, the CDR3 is TGCAGCGTTGAGAAACAACAGAACACTGAAGCTTTCTTT. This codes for CSVEKQQNTEAFF.

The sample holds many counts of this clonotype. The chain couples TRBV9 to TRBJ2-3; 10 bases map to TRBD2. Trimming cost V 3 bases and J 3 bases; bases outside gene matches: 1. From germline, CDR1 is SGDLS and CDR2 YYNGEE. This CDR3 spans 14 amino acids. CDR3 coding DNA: TGTGCCAGCAGCGCTAGCGGGAGAACAGATACGCAGTATTTT. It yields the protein CASSASGRTDTQYF.

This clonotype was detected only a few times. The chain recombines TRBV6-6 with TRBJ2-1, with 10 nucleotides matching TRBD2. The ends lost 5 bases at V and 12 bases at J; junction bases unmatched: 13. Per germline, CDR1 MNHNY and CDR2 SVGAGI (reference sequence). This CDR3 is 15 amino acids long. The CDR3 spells CASSTAGLAGEGQFF. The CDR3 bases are TGTGCCAGCAGTACCGCTGGGCTAGCGGGAGAGGGGCAGTTCTTC.

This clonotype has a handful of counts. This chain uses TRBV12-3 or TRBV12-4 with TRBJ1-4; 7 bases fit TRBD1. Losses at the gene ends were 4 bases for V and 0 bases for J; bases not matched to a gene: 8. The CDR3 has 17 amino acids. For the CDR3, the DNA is TGTGCCAGCAGTTCACCGACAGGGACGACAACTAATGAAAAACTGTTTTTT. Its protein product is CASSSPTGTTTNEKLFF.

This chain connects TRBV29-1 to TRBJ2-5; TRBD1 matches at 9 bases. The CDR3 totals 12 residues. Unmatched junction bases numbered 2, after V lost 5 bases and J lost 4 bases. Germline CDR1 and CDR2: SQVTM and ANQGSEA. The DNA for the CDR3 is TGCAGCGTTATACAGGGGGCAGAGACCCAGTACTTC. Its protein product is CSVIQGAETQYF.

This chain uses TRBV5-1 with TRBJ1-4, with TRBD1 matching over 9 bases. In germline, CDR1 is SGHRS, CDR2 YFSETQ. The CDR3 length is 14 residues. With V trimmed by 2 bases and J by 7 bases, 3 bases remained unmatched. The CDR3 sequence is CASSLPGQGEKLFF. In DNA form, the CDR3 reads TGCGCCAGCAGCTTACCGGGACAGGGTGAAAAACTGTTTTTT. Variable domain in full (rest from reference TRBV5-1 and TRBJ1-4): KAGVTQTPRYLIKTRGQQVTLSCSPISGHRSVSWYQQTPGQGLQFLFEYFSETQRNKGNFPGRFSGRQFSNSRSEMNVSTLELGDSALYLCASSLPGQGEKLFFGSGTQLSVL.

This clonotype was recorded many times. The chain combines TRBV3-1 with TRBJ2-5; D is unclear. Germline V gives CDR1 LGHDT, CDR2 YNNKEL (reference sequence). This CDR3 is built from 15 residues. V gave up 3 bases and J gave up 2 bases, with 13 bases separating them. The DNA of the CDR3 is TGTGCCAGCAGCCATCGTGGACCGGATCAAGAGACCCAGTACTTC. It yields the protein CASSHRGPDQETQYF.

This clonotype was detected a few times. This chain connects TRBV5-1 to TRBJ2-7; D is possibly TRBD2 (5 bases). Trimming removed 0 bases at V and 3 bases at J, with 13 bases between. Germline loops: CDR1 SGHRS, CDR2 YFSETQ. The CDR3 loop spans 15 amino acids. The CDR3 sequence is CASSLEVSTIYEQYF. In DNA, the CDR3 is TGCGCCAGCAGCTTGGAAGTTTCGACTATCTACGAGCAGTACTTC.

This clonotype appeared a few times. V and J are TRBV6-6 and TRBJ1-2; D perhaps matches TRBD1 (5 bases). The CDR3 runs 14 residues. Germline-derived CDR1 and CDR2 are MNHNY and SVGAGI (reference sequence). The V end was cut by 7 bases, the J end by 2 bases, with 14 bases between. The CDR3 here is CASIRPGGNYGYTF. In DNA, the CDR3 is TGTGCCAGCATTCGCCCTGGGGGGAACTATGGCTACACCTTC.

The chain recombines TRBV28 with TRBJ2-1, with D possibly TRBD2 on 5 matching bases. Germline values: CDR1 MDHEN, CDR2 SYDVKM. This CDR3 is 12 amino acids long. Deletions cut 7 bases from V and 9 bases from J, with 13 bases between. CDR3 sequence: CASTLTRGEQFF. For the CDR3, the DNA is TGTGCCAGCACCCTTACTCGGGGTGAGCAGTTCTTC.

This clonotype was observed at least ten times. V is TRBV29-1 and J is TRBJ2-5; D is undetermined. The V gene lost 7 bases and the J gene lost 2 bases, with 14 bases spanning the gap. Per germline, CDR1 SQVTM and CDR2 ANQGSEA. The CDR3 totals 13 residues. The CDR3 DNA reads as TGCAGCGGAACCGGTAGTCGACAAGAGACCCAGTACTTC. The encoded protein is CSGTGSRQETQYF.

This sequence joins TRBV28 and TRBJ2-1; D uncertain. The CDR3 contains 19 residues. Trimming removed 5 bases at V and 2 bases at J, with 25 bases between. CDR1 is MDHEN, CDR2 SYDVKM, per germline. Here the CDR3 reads CASSTLSRTEWNTYNEQFF. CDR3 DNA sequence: TGTGCCAGCAGTACCCTATCTCGGACCGAGTGGAATACCTACAATGAGCAGTTCTTC.